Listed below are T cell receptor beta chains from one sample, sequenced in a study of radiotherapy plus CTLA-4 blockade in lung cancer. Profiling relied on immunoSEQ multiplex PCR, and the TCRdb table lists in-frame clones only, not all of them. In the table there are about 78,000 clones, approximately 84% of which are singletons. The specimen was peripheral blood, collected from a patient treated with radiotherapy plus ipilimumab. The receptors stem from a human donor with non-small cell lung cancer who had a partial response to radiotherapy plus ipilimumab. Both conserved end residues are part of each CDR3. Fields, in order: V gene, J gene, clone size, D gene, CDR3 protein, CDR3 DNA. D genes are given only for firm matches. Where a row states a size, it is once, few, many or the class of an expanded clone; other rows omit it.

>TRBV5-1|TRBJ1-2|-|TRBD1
CASSLTGGSYGYTF
TGCGCCAGCAGCTTGACAGGGGGGAGCTATGGCTACACCTTC
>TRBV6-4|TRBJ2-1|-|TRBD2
CASSRGLAVYNEQFF
TGTGCCAGCAGCCGAGGACTAGCGGTCTACAATGAGCAGTTCTTC
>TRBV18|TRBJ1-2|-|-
CASSASTGWDGYTF
TGTGCCAGCTCAGCCTCGACAGGTTGGGATGGCTACACCTTC
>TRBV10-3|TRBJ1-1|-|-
CASRQAGGDEAFF
TGTGCCTCAAGGCAGGCCGGGGGGGATGAAGCTTTCTTT
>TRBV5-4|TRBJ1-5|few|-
CASSLGGGNQPQHF
TGTGCCAGCAGCTTGGGAGGAGGCAATCAGCCCCAGCATTTT
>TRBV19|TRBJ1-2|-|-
CASSIVVANYGYTF
TGTGCCAGTAGTATTGTAGTAGCTAACTATGGCTACACCTTC
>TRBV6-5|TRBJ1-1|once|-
CASSVAGRDTEAFF
TGTGCCAGCAGTGTCGCAGGGAGGGACACTGAAGCTTTCTTT
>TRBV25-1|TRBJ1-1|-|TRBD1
CASSETGKTEALF
TGTGCCAGCAGTGAGACAGGGAAGACTGAAGCCCTCTTT
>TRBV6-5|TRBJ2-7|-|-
CASSYSRQVLGEQYF
TGTGCCAGCAGTTACTCGCGCCAGGTCTTAGGCGAGCAGTACTTC
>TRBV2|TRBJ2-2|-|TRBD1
CASSARGTGYTGELFF
TGTGCCAGCAGTGCCCGCGGGACAGGGTACACCGGGGAGCTGTTTTTT
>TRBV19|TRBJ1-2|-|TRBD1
CASSIPGSTGLNYGYTF
TGTGCCAGTAGTATCCCGGGTTCGACAGGGCTTAACTATGGCTACACCTTC
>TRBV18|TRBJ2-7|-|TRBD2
CASSPPTSGTYEQYF
TGTGCCAGCTCACCACCGACTAGCGGGACCTACGAGCAGTACTTC
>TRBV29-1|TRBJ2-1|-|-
CSAGYEQFF
TGCAGCGCAGGGTATGAGCAGTTCTTC
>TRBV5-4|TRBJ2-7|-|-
CASSPVSQGNYEQYF
TGTGCCAGCAGCCCGGTGTCCCAGGGGAACTACGAGCAGTACTTC
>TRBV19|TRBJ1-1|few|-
CASTIGDTEAFF
TGTGCCAGTACCATAGGGGACACTGAAGCTTTCTTT
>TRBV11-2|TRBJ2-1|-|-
CASSAGLLQYNEQFF
TGTGCCAGCAGCGCCGGACTTCTCCAATACAATGAGCAGTTCTTC
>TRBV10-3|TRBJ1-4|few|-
CAISETGPNEKLFF
TGTGCCATCAGTGAGACAGGGCCCAATGAAAAACTGTTTTTT
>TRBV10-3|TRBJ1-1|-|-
CAISEEGLRNTEAFF
TGTGCCATCAGTGAGGAGGGCCTCCGGAACACTGAAGCTTTCTTT
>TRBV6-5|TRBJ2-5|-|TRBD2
CASSLTSGGGKTQYF
TGTGCCAGCAGCCTCACTAGCGGGGGGGGAAAGACCCAGTACTTC
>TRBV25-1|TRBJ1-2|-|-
CASSDGNRANYGYTF
TGTGCCAGCAGTGATGGGAACAGGGCGAACTATGGCTACACCTTC
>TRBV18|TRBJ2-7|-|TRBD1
CASSRGTGDEQYF
TGTGCCAGCTCACGGGGGACAGGGGACGAGCAGTACTTC
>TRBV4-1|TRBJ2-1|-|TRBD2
CASSRSTSGRYNEQFF
TGCGCCAGCAGCCGGAGCACTAGCGGGAGGTACAATGAGCAGTTCTTC
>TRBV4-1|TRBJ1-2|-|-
CASSQERRQTIYGYTF
TGCGCCAGCAGCCAAGAGAGGCGACAGACGATCTATGGCTACACCTTC
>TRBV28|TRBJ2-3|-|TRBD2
CASSLAGGFSSTDTQYF
TGTGCCAGCAGCCTAGCGGGAGGATTTTCTAGCACAGATACGCAGTATTTT
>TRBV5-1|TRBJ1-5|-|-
CASSRGEGGQPQHF
TGCGCCAGCAGCCGGGGAGAGGGCGGACAGCCCCAGCATTTT
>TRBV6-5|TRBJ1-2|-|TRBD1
CASRNDRARGYTF
TGTGCCAGCAGAAACGACAGGGCGCGAGGCTACACCTTC
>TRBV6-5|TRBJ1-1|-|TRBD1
CASSYSFTGGTEAFF
TGTGCCAGCAGTTACTCGTTTACAGGGGGAACTGAAGCTTTCTTT
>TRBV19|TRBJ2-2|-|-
CASSISLNTGELFF
TGTGCCAGTAGTATAAGTCTAAACACCGGGGAGCTGTTTTTT
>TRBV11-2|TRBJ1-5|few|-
CASSRQDNQPQHF
TGTGCCAGCAGCCGACAGGATAATCAGCCCCAGCATTTT
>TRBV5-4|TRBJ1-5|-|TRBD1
CASSLAGTGDNQPQHF
TGTGCCAGCAGCTTGGCCGGGACAGGGGATAATCAGCCCCAGCATTTT
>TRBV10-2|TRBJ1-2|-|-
CASSSQRGGYTF
TGCGCCAGCAGTTCCCAGCGTGGTGGCTACACCTTC
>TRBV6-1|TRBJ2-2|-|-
CASKLSGAGTGELFF
TGTGCCAGCAAACTCTCCGGGGCGGGGACCGGGGAGCTGTTTTTT
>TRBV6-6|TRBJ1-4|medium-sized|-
CASKPGLGEGKLFF
TGTGCCAGCAAACCGGGACTGGGTGAGGGGAAACTGTTTTTT
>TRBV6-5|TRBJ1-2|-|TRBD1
CASSSAHRGGGYTF
TGTGCCAGCAGCTCGGCCCACAGGGGGGGAGGCTACACCTTC
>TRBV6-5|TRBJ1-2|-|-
CASSFSRGGYTF
TGTGCCAGCAGTTTTTCCCGGGGTGGCTACACCTTC
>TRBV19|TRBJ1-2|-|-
CASSGQRGRNYGYTF
TGTGCCAGTAGCGGACAGCGGGGGCGTAACTATGGCTACACCTTC
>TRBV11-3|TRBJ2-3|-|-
CASSARTAPGTDTQYF
TGTGCCAGCAGCGCCCGGACAGCCCCGGGGACAGATACGCAGTATTTT
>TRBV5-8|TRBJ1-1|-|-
CASSHRVGNTEAFF
TGTGCCAGCAGCCACAGGGTTGGGAACACTGAAGCTTTCTTT
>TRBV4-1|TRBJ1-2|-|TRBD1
CASSRPDRVGSGYTF
TGCGCCAGCAGCCGACCAGACAGGGTCGGTAGTGGCTACACCTTC
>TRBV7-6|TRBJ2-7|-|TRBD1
CASSGIQGVFYEQYF
TGTGCCAGCAGCGGGATACAGGGGGTGTTCTACGAGCAGTACTTC
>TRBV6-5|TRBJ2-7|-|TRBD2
CASSRTSAYYEQYF
TGTGCCAGCAGTCGGACTAGCGCTTACTACGAGCAGTACTTC
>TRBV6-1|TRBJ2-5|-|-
CASGFSRNRGETQYF
TGTGCCAGCGGTTTCAGTCGGAACCGCGGAGAGACCCAGTACTTC
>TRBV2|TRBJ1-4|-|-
CASRMVGVSFF
TGTGCCAGCAGGATGGTCGGGGTCTCGTTTTTT
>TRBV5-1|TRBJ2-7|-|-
CASSLDRGNEQYF
TGCGCCAGCAGCTTGGATCGCGGGAACGAGCAGTACTTC
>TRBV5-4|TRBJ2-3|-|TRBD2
CASSSTGLAGFGHTQYF
TGTGCCAGCAGCTCAACAGGACTAGCGGGATTCGGGCATACGCAGTATTTT
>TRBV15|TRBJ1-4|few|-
CATRQIGQAKFF
TGTGCCACCAGACAGATCGGACAAGCCAAGTTTTTT
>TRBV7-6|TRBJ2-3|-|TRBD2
CASSLVAGASTDTQYF
TGTGCCAGCAGCTTAGTTGCGGGAGCAAGCACAGATACGCAGTATTTT
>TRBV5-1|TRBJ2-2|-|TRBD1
CASSRGQRAGELFF
TGCGCCAGCAGCAGGGGGCAGAGGGCCGGGGAGCTGTTTTTT